The 13 T cell receptor beta chains presented below share a single source sample, sequenced in a study of cytotoxic CD8 clonotypes in ibrutinib-treated CLL. Assay used: immunoSEQ multiplex PCR; TCRdb lists only in-frame clones, some missing. The sample has 40,000 to 60,000 clones, approximately 50% seen once. The specimen comprised PBMCs, sampled after 12 months of ibrutinib treatment. The source is a human donor with chronic lymphocytic leukemia.

This clone was picked up many times. The gene calls are TRBV7-9 and TRBJ1-5; D gene uncertain. The CDR3 is 13 residues long. Trimming removed 5 bases at V and 5 bases at J, with 10 bases between. The germline V gene has CDR1 SEHNR and CDR2 FQNEAQ (reference sequence). The CDR3 nucleotides read TGTGCCAGCAGCCCACTCGGGGATCAGCCCCAGCATTTT. This sequence encodes CASSPLGDQPQHF.

This chain links TRBV7-9 with TRBJ2-2; D is ambiguous. The CDR3 has 15 residues. Germline CDR1 is SEHNR and CDR2 is FQNEAQ (reference sequence). Trimming cost V 4 bases and J 3 bases, with 12 bases left between them. CDR3 nucleotide sequence: TGTGCCAGCAGCTCTCGGTCCCCGGACACCGGGGAGCTGTTTTTT. Translated, it gives CASSSRSPDTGELFF.

This clone was recorded a few times. The chain employs TRBV5-1 and TRBJ2-1; 10 positions match TRBD1. CDR1 is SGHRS and CDR2 is YFSETQ in the germline V gene. V shed 1 base, J shed 12 bases, and the junction held 10 bases outside the gene matches. The CDR3 sequence is 15 residues long. The CDR3 sequence is CASSLSGTGDTWQFF. The DNA for the CDR3 is TGCGCCAGCAGCTTGTCCGGGACAGGGGATACTTGGCAGTTCTTC. Combining the CDR3 with reference TRBV5-1 and TRBJ2-1 gives the whole variable domain KAGVTQTPRYLIKTRGQQVTLSCSPISGHRSVSWYQQTPGQGLQFLFEYFSETQRNKGNFPGRFSGRQFSNSRSEMNVSTLELGDSALYLCASSLSGTGDTWQFFGPGTRLTVL.

CDR3 DNA sequence: TGTGCCAGCAGCTTAGGTCCCCTCAGGGAGCAGTACTTC. Translating it yields CASSLGPLREQYF. V gene TRBV7-2 combines with J gene TRBJ2-7; no clear D gene. Looked up from germline, CDR1 is SGHTA and CDR2 is FQGNSA. The CDR3 consists of 13 residues. Trimming took off 1 base at V and 7 bases at J, with 11 bases between the two ends.

The rearrangement joins TRBV7-6 to TRBJ2-7, with 10 bases aligning to TRBD1. Germline CDR1 SGHVS, CDR2 FNYEAQ. V shed 6 bases and J 3 bases; nucleotides not matched to a gene: 2. The length of the CDR3 is 13 residues. This CDR3 is CASSWDRGYEQYF. In DNA form, the CDR3 reads TGTGCCAGCAGTTGGGACAGGGGCTACGAGCAGTACTTC.

The J gene is TRBJ2-6, the V gene TRBV7-9; no firm D call. Germline CDR1 and CDR2: SEHNR and FQNEAQ (reference sequence). V was clipped by 5 bases and J by 3 bases, with 11 bases between them. The CDR3 consists of 15 residues. The CDR3 sequence: CASSRSWVGANVLTF. In DNA, the CDR3 is TGTGCCAGCAGCCGTTCTTGGGTTGGGGCCAACGTCCTGACTTTC.

This clone was detected once. This chain connects TRBV18 to TRBJ2-7; D could derive from TRBD1 or TRBD2 (5 bases each). The germline V gene encodes CDR1 KGHSH and CDR2 LQKENI. This CDR3 has 14 amino acids. The V end lost 4 bases, the J end lost 2 bases, and 12 bases lay between the germline ends. The CDR3: CASSLTGTAYEQYF. The CDR3 region has the DNA TGTGCCAGCTCACTGACCGGGACGGCCTACGAGCAGTACTTC.

In its sample, this clone was seen once. The chain uses TRBV6-6 and TRBJ2-4; D call uncertain. V was trimmed by 2 bases and J by 10 bases, leaving 12 bases between them. The length of the CDR3 is 13 residues. Germline CDR1 MNHNY, CDR2 SVGAGI (reference sequence). The CDR3 protein is CASSYTATGIQYF. The CDR3 DNA reads as TGTGCCAGCAGTTACACTGCGACCGGGATTCAGTACTTC.

V is TRBV7-2 and J is TRBJ2-7; no clear D. V lost 1 base and J lost 0, with 4 bases in between. The CDR3 extends over 13 amino acids. Germline assignment: CDR1 SGHTA and CDR2 FQGNSA. CDR3 in DNA: TGTGCCAGCAGCTTAGTGAGCTCCTACGAGCAGTACTTC. Translated: CASSLVSSYEQYF.

This clone has only a few counts. The chain carries TRBV2 and TRBJ2-7; D uncertain. The CDR3 is 12 amino acids. CDR1 is SNHLY, CDR2 FYNNEI, per germline. Trimming took off 5 bases at V and 2 bases at J, with 7 bases between the two ends. CDR3 DNA: TGTGCCAGCAGTTCCGGGCCCTACGAGCAGTACTTC. Amino acid sequence: CASSSGPYEQYF. The full variable domain, with the rest looked up from reference TRBV2 and TRBJ2-7, is EPEVTQTPSHQVTQMGQEVILRCVPISNHLYFYWYRQILGQKVEFLVSFYNNEISEKSEIFDDQFSVERPDGSNFTLKIRSTKLEDSAMYFCASSSGPYEQYFGPGTRLTVT.

A few counts support this clone. The chain links TRBV9 to TRBJ1-2, with D tentatively TRBD1 (5 bases). CDR3 length: 14 amino acids. Germline lookup yields CDR1 SGDLS and CDR2 YYNGEE. V lost 4 bases to trimming and J lost 3 bases, with 13 bases between them. The CDR3 reads CASSPGGSDYGYTF. CDR3 DNA sequence: TGTGCCAGCAGCCCCGGGGGGTCTGACTATGGCTACACCTTC.

This clone was seen a handful of times. This chain links TRBV4-2 with TRBJ1-2, with D unclear. The CDR3 runs to 12 residues. Trimming stripped 0 bases from V and 2 bases from J, with 1 base between. Germline V gene data show CDR1 as LGHNA and CDR2 as YNFKEQ. The CDR3 DNA reads TGTGCCAGCAGCCAAGAGAACTATGGCTACACCTTC. Protein sequence: CASSQENYGYTF.

The J gene is TRBJ2-1, the V gene TRBV7-9, with 7 bases identical to TRBD1. Germline V gene lookup returns CDR1 SEHNR and CDR2 FQNEAQ (reference sequence). V dropped 0 bases and J dropped 8; count of bases not matched to a gene: 4. CDR3 length: 14 amino acids. This chain's CDR3 is CASSLAITGDEQFF. The CDR3 DNA is TGTGCCAGCAGCTTAGCGATAACAGGGGATGAGCAGTTCTTC.